The clone carrying this T cell receptor (beta chain) was counted ten times or more. Its target is unknown. TCRdb re-analysed the 5' RACE reads in MiXCR, keeping a single row per CDR3 protein. The sample comprises about 22,000 distinct CDR3 sequences, approximately 3.8% of which are singletons, and roughly 5.4% rests with the top ten. The CDR3 consists of 15 residues. With 0 bases removed from V and 4 bases from J, the gap between germline ends came to 12 bases. Germline CDR1 and CDR2: WSHSY and SAAADI. These data originate in a study of early T cells in non-severe SARS-CoV-2 infection. Study results and caveats: VDJdb-based annotation leaned toward anti-spike CD8 responses and missed private and CD4 specificities.

The specimen sequenced was whole blood. The clonotype comes from an adult who was a healthcare worker with PCR-confirmed SARS-CoV-2 infection or an uninfected control (not recorded which). The V gene is TRBV10-2, the J gene TRBJ1-2, with unresolved D. CDR3 coding DNA: TGCGCCAGCAGTGAGTCGTTCTGGGGAGCCTATGGCTACACCTTC. Protein product: CASSESFWGAYGYTF.